This T cell receptor beta chain was retrieved from a study of T-cell reconstitution after alpha-beta-depleted transplantation in children. Details on this clonotype: Its specificity is unknown.

Researchers prepared the TCRbeta library using unique molecular identifiers, the study reports. One entry per CDR3 protein results from TCRdb running MiXCR on the PCR reads. The repertoire holds approximately 1,000,000 distinct CDR3 sequences, with about 29% as singletons. Findings and caveats of the study: In patients about two months after transplant, alpha-beta T cells reportedly arose from several hundred expanded graft clones.

The CDR3 totals 11 residues. CDR1 is ENHRY, CDR2 SYGVKD, per germline. The V gene lost 11 bases and the J gene lost 3 bases, with 8 bases spanning the gap. The sequencing here drew on PBMCs, mostly from graft donor cells, taken 360 days after TCRalphabeta/CD19-depleted stem cell transplant. The receptor was derived from a boy younger than two who had a stem cell transplant for SCID, so the T cells may come from the graft donor. The chain links TRBV10-3 to TRBJ2-1; D might be TRBD1 (5 bases). The chain's CDR3 is CAAQGYNEQFF. The CDR3 DNA is TGTGCCGCGCAGGGCTACAATGAGCAGTTCTTC.